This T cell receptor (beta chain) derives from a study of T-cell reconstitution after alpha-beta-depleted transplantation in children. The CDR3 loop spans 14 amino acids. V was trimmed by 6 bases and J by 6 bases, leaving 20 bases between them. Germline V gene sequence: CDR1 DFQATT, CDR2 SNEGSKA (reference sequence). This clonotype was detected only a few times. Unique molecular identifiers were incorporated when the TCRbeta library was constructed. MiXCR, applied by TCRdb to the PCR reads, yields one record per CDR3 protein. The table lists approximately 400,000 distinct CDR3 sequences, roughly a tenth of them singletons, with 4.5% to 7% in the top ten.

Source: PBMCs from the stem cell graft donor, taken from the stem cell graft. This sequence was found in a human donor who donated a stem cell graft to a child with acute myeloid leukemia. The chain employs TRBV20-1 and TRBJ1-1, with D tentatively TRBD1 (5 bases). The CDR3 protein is CSATYHQGGSEAFF. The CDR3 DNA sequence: TGCAGTGCCACATATCATCAGGGTGGCTCTGAAGCTTTCTTT.